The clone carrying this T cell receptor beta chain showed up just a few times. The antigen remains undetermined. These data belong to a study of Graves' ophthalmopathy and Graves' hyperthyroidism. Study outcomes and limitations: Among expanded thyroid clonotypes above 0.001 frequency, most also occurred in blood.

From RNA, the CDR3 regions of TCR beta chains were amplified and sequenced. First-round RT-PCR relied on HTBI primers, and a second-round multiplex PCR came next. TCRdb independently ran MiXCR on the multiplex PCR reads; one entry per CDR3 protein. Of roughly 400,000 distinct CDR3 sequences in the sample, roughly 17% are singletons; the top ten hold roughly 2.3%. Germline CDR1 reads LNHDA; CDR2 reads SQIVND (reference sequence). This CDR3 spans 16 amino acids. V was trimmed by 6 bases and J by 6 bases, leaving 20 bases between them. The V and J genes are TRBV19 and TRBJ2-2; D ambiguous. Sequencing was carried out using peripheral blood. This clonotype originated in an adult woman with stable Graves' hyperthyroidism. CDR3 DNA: TGTGCCAGTAGCCCCGCCCGACTGCCCCCGGCCGGGGAGCTGTTTTTT. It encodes CASSPARLPPAGELFF. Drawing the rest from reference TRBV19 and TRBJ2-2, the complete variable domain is DGGITQSPKYLFRKEGQNVTLSCEQNLNHDAMYWYRQDPGQGLRLIYYSQIVNDFQKGDIAEGYSVSREKKESFPLTVTSAQKNPTAFYLCASSPARLPPAGELFFGEGSRLTVL.